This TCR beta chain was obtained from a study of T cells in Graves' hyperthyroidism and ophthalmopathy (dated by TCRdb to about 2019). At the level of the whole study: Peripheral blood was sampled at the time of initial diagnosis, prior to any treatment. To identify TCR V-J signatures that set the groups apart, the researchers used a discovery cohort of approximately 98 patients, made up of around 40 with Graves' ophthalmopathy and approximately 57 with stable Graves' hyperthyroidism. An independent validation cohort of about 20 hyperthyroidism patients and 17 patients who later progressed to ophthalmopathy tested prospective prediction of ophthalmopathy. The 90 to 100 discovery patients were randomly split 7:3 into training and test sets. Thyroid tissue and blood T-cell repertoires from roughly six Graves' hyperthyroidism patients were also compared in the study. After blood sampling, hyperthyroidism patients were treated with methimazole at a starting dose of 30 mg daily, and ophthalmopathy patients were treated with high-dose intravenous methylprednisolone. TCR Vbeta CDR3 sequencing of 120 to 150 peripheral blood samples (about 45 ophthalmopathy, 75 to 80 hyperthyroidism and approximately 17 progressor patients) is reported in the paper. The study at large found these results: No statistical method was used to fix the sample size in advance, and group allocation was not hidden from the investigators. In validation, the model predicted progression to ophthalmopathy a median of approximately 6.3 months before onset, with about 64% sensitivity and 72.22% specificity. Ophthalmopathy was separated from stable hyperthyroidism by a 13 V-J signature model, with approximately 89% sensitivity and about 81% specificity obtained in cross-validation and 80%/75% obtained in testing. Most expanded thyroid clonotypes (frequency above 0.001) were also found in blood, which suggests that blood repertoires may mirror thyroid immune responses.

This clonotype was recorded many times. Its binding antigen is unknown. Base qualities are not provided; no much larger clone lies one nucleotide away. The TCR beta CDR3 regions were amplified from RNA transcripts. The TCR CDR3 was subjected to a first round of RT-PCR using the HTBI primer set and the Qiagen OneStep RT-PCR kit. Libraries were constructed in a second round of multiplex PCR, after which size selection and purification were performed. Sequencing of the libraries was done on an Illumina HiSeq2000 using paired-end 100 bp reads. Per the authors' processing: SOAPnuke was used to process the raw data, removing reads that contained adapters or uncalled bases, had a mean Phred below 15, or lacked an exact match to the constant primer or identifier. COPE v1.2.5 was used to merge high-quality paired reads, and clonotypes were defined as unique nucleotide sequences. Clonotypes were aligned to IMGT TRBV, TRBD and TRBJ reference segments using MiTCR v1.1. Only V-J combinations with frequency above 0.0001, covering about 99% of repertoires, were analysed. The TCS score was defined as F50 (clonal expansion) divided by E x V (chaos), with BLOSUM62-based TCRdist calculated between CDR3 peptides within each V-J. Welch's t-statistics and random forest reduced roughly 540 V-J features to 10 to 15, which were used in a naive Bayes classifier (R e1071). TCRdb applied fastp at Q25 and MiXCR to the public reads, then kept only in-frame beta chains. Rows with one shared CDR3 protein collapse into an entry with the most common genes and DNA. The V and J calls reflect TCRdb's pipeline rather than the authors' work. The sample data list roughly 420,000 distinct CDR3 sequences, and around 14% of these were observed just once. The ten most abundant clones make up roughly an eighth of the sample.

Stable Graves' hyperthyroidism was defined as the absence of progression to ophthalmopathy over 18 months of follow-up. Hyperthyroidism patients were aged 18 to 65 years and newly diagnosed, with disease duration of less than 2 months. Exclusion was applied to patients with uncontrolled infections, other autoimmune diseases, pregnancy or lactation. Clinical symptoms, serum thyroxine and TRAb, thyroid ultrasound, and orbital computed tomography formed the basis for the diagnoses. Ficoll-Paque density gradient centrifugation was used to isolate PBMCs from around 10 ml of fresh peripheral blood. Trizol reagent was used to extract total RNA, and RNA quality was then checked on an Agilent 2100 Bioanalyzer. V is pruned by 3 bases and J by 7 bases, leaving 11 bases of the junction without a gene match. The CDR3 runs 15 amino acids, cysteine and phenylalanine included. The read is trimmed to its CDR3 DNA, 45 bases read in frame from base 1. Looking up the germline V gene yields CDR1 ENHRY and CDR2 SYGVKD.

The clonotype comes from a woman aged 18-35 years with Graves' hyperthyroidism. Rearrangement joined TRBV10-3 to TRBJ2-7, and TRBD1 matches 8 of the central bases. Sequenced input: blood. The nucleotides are TGTGCCATCAGTGATTCAAGGCAGGGGGCGGGGGAGCAGTACTTC. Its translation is CAISDSRQGAGEQYF.